These 27 T cell receptor beta chains share one sample of origin, sequenced in a study of CD8+ T cells in alopecia areata. RNA was extracted and reverse transcribed into cDNA as the sequencing template. Clones were read by immunoSEQ multiplex PCR, and TCRdb kept only the in-frame ones, dropping some. The table shows around 190,000 clones, with more than 50% occurring only once. The sample was CD8+ T cells sorted from blood. These receptors were collected from a human donor in good health.

The chain is built from TRBV25-1 and TRBJ2-3; D is undetermined. This CDR3 spans 11 amino acids. Germline CDR1 is MGHDK and CDR2 is SYGVNS. V shed 6 bases and J shed 4 bases, with 5 bases lying between them. CDR3 DNA: TGTGCCAGCAGGGACGCAGATACGCAGTATTTT. Translating it yields CASRDADTQYF. Full variable domain (rest looked up from reference TRBV25-1 and TRBJ2-3): EADIYQTPRYLVIGTGKKITLECSQTMGHDKMYWYQQDPGMELHLIHYSYGVNSTEKGDLSSESTVSRIRTEHFPLTLESARPSHTSQYLCASRDADTQYFGPGTRLTVL.

This chain uses TRBV29-1 with TRBJ2-7, with D possibly being TRBD2 (6 bases). Trimming shortened V by 3 bases and J by 6 bases, and 6 bases separated the two germline ends. Germline V lookup: CDR1 SQVTM, CDR2 ANQGSEA. The CDR3 is 10 amino acids. The CDR3 nucleotides are TGCAGCGTTGAGGAGGGCGAGCAGTACTTC. Amino acids: CSVEEGEQYF.

The V call is TRBV4-1, the J call TRBJ2-3; D not certain. Trimming stripped 1 base from V and 9 bases from J, with 14 bases between. The germline V gene has CDR1 MGHRA and CDR2 YSYEKL. The CDR3 has 14 amino acids. The CDR3: CASSQGPLGETQYF. CDR3 DNA sequence: TGCGCCAGCAGCCAAGGGCCTCTTGGGGAAACGCAGTATTTT.

This clone was picked up a small number of times. This chain joins TRBV7-9 and TRBJ1-3; possible D gene TRBD1, 6 bases. Germline CDR1 reads SEHNR; CDR2 reads FQNEAQ (reference sequence). V lost 4 bases and J 2 bases, leaving 12 bases between the germline ends. The CDR3 loop spans 15 amino acids. CDR3 DNA sequence: TGTGCCAGCAGCTCGACAGGTTCTACTGGAAACACCATATATTTT. Amino acid sequence: CASSSTGSTGNTIYF.

In its sample, this clone was seen a few times. This chain links TRBV23-1 with TRBJ1-6; the D is unclear. TRBV23-1 belongs to the ORF category, with a function that is uncertain. V was trimmed by 4 bases and J by 8 bases, leaving 9 bases between them. This CDR3 contains 13 residues. The CDR3, as DNA: TGCGCCAGCAGTCCTGGGGTTCATTCACCCCTCCACTTT. This translates into CASSPGVHSPLHF.

The rearrangement joins TRBV18 to TRBJ2-5; unclear D gene. The CDR3 covers 14 residues. The germline gives CDR1 KGHSH, CDR2 LQKENI. The V end was cut by 3 bases, the J end by 5 bases, with 13 bases between. Here the CDR3 DNA reads TGTGCCAGCTCACCGGCCCCTCAGGAGGAGACCCAGTACTTC. As protein: CASSPAPQEETQYF. Together with reference TRBV18 and TRBJ2-5, the CDR3 gives the full variable domain: NAGVMQNPRHLVRRRGQEARLRCSPMKGHSHVYWYRQLPEEGLKFMVYLQKENIIDESGMPKERFSAEFPKEGPSILRIQQVVRGDSAAYFCASSPAPQEETQYFGPGTRLLVL.

This clone appeared once. This chain's CDR3 is CSVDRGRAHNYGYTF. The CDR3 DNA reads TGCAGCGTTGACAGGGGGCGAGCCCACAACTATGGCTACACCTTC. This sequence joins TRBV29-1 and TRBJ1-2; 8 nucleotides align to TRBD1. CDR1 and CDR2 from the germline V gene are SQVTM and ANQGSEA. Losses at the gene ends were 3 bases for V and 2 bases for J; bases not matched to a gene: 8. This CDR3 is built from 15 residues. The full variable domain, in which reference TRBV29-1 and TRBJ1-2 provide the parts outside the CDR3, is SAVISQKPSRDICQRGTSLTIQCQVDSQVTMMFWYRQQPGQSLTLIATANQGSEATYESGFVIDKFPISRPNLTFSTLTVSNMSPEDSSIYLCSVDRGRAHNYGYTFGSGTRLTVV.

This clone was recorded only once. The rearrangement joins TRBV11-3 to TRBJ1-2; tentative D call: TRBD1 (5 bases). In germline, CDR1 is SGHNT, CDR2 YENEEA. CDR3 size: 13 residues. The V and J ends lost 3 bases and 2 bases respectively, with 7 bases between them. CDR3 protein: CASSLGLNYGYTF. Written as DNA, the CDR3 is TGTGCCAGCAGCTTGGGACTGAACTATGGCTACACCTTC.

The chain employs TRBV6-4 and TRBJ2-3, with unresolved D. Between the trimmed V and J ends, which lost 0 bases and 3 bases, there was a span of 4 bases. Per germline, CDR1 MRHNA and CDR2 SNTAGT. The CDR3 loop spans 13 amino acids. CDR3 loop: CASSDSFTDTQYF. As DNA, the CDR3 is TGTGCCAGCAGTGACTCGTTTACAGATACGCAGTATTTT.

This clone was counted once. This chain links TRBV13 with TRBJ1-2; D might be TRBD1 (5 bases). Germline assignment: CDR1 PRHDT and CDR2 FYEKMQ (reference sequence). The V end lost 5 bases, the J end lost 0 bases, and 10 bases lay between the germline ends. There are 14 residues in the CDR3. The CDR3 DNA reads as TGTGCCAGCAGCGAGGCAGGGCCTAACTATGGCTACACCTTC. Amino acid sequence: CASSEAGPNYGYTF.

This chain joins TRBV4-2 and TRBJ2-3; TRBD2 matches 7 bases. V shed 1 base and J 3 bases; nucleotides not matched to a gene: 1. CDR3 length: 14 amino acids. Looked up from germline, CDR1 is LGHNA and CDR2 is YNFKEQ. This CDR3 reads CASSQAGGTDTQYF. CDR3 bases: TGTGCCAGCAGCCAAGCGGGGGGAACAGATACGCAGTATTTT.

The sample holds a few counts of this clone. The chain employs TRBV5-6 and TRBJ1-2; a weak D match, TRBD1 (6 bases). CDR1 is SGHDT, CDR2 YYEEEE, per germline. Trimming took 4 bases from V and 7 from J, leaving 23 bases between them. The CDR3 is 16 amino acids. The CDR3 DNA sequence: TGTGCCAGCAGCCTGCTCCCACGGGGGGCCTGGAGTGGCTACACCTTC. It is translated as CASSLLPRGAWSGYTF.

Here the CDR3 reads CSGRSENIQYF. The DNA for the CDR3 is TGCAGCGGCAGGAGTGAAAACATTCAGTACTTC. The chain carries TRBV29-1 and TRBJ2-4; D not resolved. Per germline, CDR1 SQVTM and CDR2 ANQGSEA. This CDR3 is built from 11 residues. V gave up 7 bases and J gave up 5 bases, with 9 bases separating them.

V and J are TRBV29-1 and TRBJ1-1, with D maybe TRBD1 (6 bases). This CDR3 contains 11 residues. V lost 6 bases and J 11 bases, leaving 16 bases between the germline ends. Germline values: CDR1 SQVTM, CDR2 ANQGSEA. In nucleotides, the CDR3 is TGCAGCGTACCCACGGGGGCCGGGGCTTTCTTT. Encoded protein: CSVPTGAGAFF.

The V gene is TRBV10-2, the J gene TRBJ2-3; the match to TRBD2 covers 12 bases. The CDR3 contains 15 residues. The V segment lost 2 bases and the J segment 6 bases; nucleotides outside the gene matches: 3. Germline CDR1 WSHSY, CDR2 SAAADI. The CDR3 spells CASSEPLAGGDTQYF. The DNA of the CDR3 is TGCGCCAGCAGTGAGCCCCTAGCGGGAGGGGATACGCAGTATTTT.

The sample holds one count of this clone. V usage is TRBV30 and J usage is TRBJ1-1, with D perhaps matching TRBD1 (5 bases). Deletions cut 0 bases from V and 8 bases from J, with 16 bases between. CDR3 length: 14 residues. Germline CDR1 reads GTSNPN; CDR2 reads SVGIG (reference sequence). The DNA for the CDR3 is TGTGCCTGGAGTGTACCGTTGGGGACTTTGGAAGCTTTCTTT. This gives the protein CAWSVPLGTLEAFF.

The V and J genes are TRBV4-1 and TRBJ2-5; TRBD1 matches at 7 bases. The CDR3 spans 13 residues. Trimming at V came to 4 bases and at J to 5 bases, leaving 4 bases not matched to a gene. Germline V gene sequence: CDR1 MGHRA, CDR2 YSYEKL. The CDR3 DNA follows: TGCGCCAGCAGCCCCAGGGGGTGGGAGACCCAGTACTTC. This codes for CASSPRGWETQYF.

In the case of this clone: Within the sample, other DNA sequences also encode this same CDR3. The chain joins TRBV29-1 to TRBJ1-2, with a tentative D call TRBD1 (5 bases). With 1 base removed from V and 0 bases from J, the gap between germline ends came to 6 bases. The germline gives CDR1 SQVTM, CDR2 ANQGSEA. CDR3 size: 13 residues. The CDR3 sequence: CSVEGGSNYGYTF. In nucleotides, the CDR3 is TGCAGCGTTGAAGGGGGGTCTAACTATGGCTACACCTTC.

The chain recombines TRBV25-1 with TRBJ2-5, with D tentatively TRBD2 (6 bases). CDR1 is MGHDK, CDR2 SYGVNS, per germline. Trimming shortened V by 5 bases and J by 9 bases, and 22 bases separated the two germline ends. This CDR3 comprises 15 residues. In DNA, the CDR3 is TGTGCCAGCAGTTCGAGGGAGAACCGACCGGGGGCCCAGTACTTC. Its protein product is CASSSRENRPGAQYF.

The chain is built from TRBV4-1 and TRBJ2-7; D unclear. Germline CDR1 is MGHRA and CDR2 is YSYEKL. V lost 1 base, J lost 1 base, and 11 bases lay in between. This CDR3 contains 15 residues. The CDR3 DNA follows: TGCGCCAGCAGCCAAGGGGCCTGGGGTTCCTACGAGCAGTACTTC. Protein sequence: CASSQGAWGSYEQYF.

This rearrangement joins TRBV30 to TRBJ2-6, with 10 bases identical to TRBD1. This CDR3 comprises 17 residues. V lost 7 bases, J lost 0 bases, and 9 bases stayed unmatched. Germline CDR1 is GTSNPN and CDR2 is SVGIG (reference sequence). The CDR3 sequence: CASDSGTGASGANVLTF. The DNA for the CDR3 is TGTGCCTCAGACTCCGGGACAGGGGCCTCTGGGGCCAACGTCCTGACTTTC.

The V gene is TRBV27, the J gene TRBJ2-7; D not resolved. The ends were cut back, 5 bases at V and 3 bases at J, with 17 bases in the middle. The CDR3 runs 15 residues. Germline CDR1 is MNHEY and CDR2 is SMNVEV (reference sequence). This CDR3 is CASSAPQKGIYEQYF. CDR3 bases: TGTGCCAGCAGTGCCCCCCAGAAAGGCATCTACGAGCAGTACTTC.

The genes are TRBV29-1 and TRBJ2-6; TRBD1 agrees at 8 bases. This CDR3 comprises 18 residues. Losses at the gene ends were 0 bases for V and 2 bases for J; bases not matched to a gene: 9. Germline-derived CDR1 and CDR2 are SQVTM and ANQGSEA. CDR3 loop: CSVEEGGQGMPGANVLTF. CDR3 nucleotide sequence: TGCAGCGTTGAAGAAGGCGGACAGGGTATGCCTGGGGCCAACGTCCTGACTTTC.

This clone was observed at least ten times. The chain is built from TRBV7-2 and TRBJ2-7; no clear D. The V end lost 5 bases, the J end lost 3 bases, and 8 bases lay between the germline ends. CDR3 size: 12 residues. Germline V lookup: CDR1 SGHTA, CDR2 FQGNSA. CDR3 protein: CASSLIGYEQYF. The CDR3 DNA is TGTGCCAGCAGCCTAATTGGCTACGAGCAGTACTTC.

CDR3 protein: CASSLSPRSGRRAKNIQYF. Written as DNA, the CDR3 is TGTGCCAGCAGCTTGTCGCCTCGTTCGGGGAGAAGAGCCAAAAACATTCAGTACTTC. The chain links TRBV5-6 to TRBJ2-4; a possible D gene is TRBD2 (5 bases). Germline assignment: CDR1 SGHDT and CDR2 YYEEEE. The CDR3 sequence is 19 residues long. The germline V and J ends were trimmed by 1 base and 0 bases, with 20 bases remaining between them.

In nucleotides, the CDR3 is TGTGCCTGGGGGGACAGGGGACTAGCTGGCGAGACCCAGTACTTC. This encodes CAWGDRGLAGETQYF. The rearrangement links TRBV30 to TRBJ2-5; a possible D gene is TRBD1 (10 bases). Germline V gene data show CDR1 as GTSNPN and CDR2 as SVGIG (reference sequence). The CDR3 extends over 15 amino acids. V lost 5 bases, J lost 5 bases, and 21 bases lay in between.

The rearrangement uses TRBV29-1 and TRBJ2-7, with unresolved D. Between the trimmed V and J ends, which lost 2 bases and 9 bases, there was a span of 23 bases. The CDR3 extends over 15 amino acids. Germline V gives CDR1 SQVTM, CDR2 ANQGSEA. Written as DNA, the CDR3 is TGCAGCGTTGAATACCCCCATCTTGTGAGTGGGGTGCAGTACTTC. This translates into CSVEYPHLVSGVQYF.